Listed here are 2 T cell receptor beta chains from one sample, sequenced in a study of Graves' ophthalmopathy and Graves' hyperthyroidism. Amplification of the TCR beta CDR3 regions used RNA transcripts (as template). Second-round multiplex PCR came after first-round RT-PCR with HTBI primers. MiXCR, run by TCRdb on the multiplex PCR reads, gives a single entry per CDR3 protein. The sample has 400,000 or so distinct CDR3 sequences; roughly a sixth are singletons. The specimen was peripheral blood. The origin of the receptors is an adult woman with stable Graves' hyperthyroidism.

This rearrangement joins TRBV12-3 or TRBV12-4 to TRBJ2-7, with D perhaps given as TRBD1 or TRBD2 (5 bases each). The CDR3 is made up of 14 amino acids. Deletions cut 8 bases from V and 5 bases from J, with 19 bases between. As DNA, the CDR3 is TGTGCCAGCTCCCCTAACCTCGGGGACCACGAGCAGTACTTC. Translating it yields CASSPNLGDHEQYF.

This clonotype was seen many times. CDR3 sequence reads: CASSFIAGELFF. The CDR3 nucleotides are TGTGCCAGCAGTTTTATTGCCGGGGAGCTGTTTTTT. The chain joins TRBV12-3 or TRBV12-4 to TRBJ2-2, with no clear D. The CDR3 has 12 residues. V lost 3 bases and J 6 bases, leaving 5 bases between the germline ends.